Below, 19 T cell receptor beta chains from the same sample are listed, as sequenced in a study of T cell responses to AZD1222 COVID-19 vaccine. Assay used: immunoSEQ multiplex PCR; TCRdb lists only in-frame clones, some missing. The repertoire consists of 150,000 or so clones, with 80% to 90% occurring once and the leading ten covering 5.5%. Specimen: peripheral blood, collected on day 0 of MenACWY control vaccination. The receptors shown here come from an adult in good health.

V is TRBV4-3 and J is TRBJ2-1; 9 bases are a match to TRBD2. Germline CDR1 is LGHNA and CDR2 is YSLEER. This CDR3 comprises 15 residues. The trim removed 5 bases at V and 4 bases at J, leaving 6 bases unmatched. The CDR3 is CASSAIAGVYNEQFF. The DNA of the CDR3 is TGCGCCAGCAGCGCCATAGCGGGAGTTTACAATGAGCAGTTCTTC.

The J gene is TRBJ1-5, the V gene TRBV19; D call uncertain. The CDR3 sequence is 13 residues long. V was cut by 7 bases and J by 3 bases, with 10 bases left in between. Per the germline V gene, CDR1 is LNHDA and CDR2 is SQIVND (reference sequence). CDR3 region: CASTGSLNQPQHF. The CDR3 DNA follows: TGTGCCAGTACCGGGAGCCTCAATCAGCCCCAGCATTTT.

The J gene is TRBJ2-5, the V gene TRBV10-1; no firm D call. This CDR3 contains 11 residues. V was trimmed by 6 bases and J by 5 bases, leaving 7 bases between them. Germline assignment: CDR1 WNHNN and CDR2 SYGVQD (reference sequence). CDR3 loop: CASSATETQYF. CDR3 sequence (DNA): TGCGCCAGCAGCGCGACTGAGACCCAGTACTTC.

This chain uses TRBV6-5 with TRBJ1-2; possibly TRBD1 for D (5 bases). The germline V and J ends were trimmed by 6 bases and 6 bases, with 14 bases remaining between them. Germline V lookup: CDR1 MNHEY, CDR2 SVGAGI. This CDR3 spans 13 amino acids. The CDR3 region is CASRYTRENGYTF. The CDR3 nucleotides are TGTGCCAGCAGGTACACCAGGGAGAATGGCTACACCTTC.

CDR3: CASSTRYRGTDTQYF. The CDR3 coding sequence is TGTGCCAGCAGCACGCGGTACAGGGGCACAGATACGCAGTATTTT. This rearrangement joins TRBV7-6 to TRBJ2-3, with D perhaps matching TRBD1 (6 bases). Trimming cost V 5 bases and J 1 base, with 13 bases left between them. CDR1 and CDR2 from the germline V gene are SGHVS and FNYEAQ. This CDR3 comprises 15 residues.

This chain uses TRBV6-1 with TRBJ1-5; D unclear. The CDR3 spans 15 residues. V lost 1 base, J lost 4 bases, and 11 bases lay in between. Per the germline V gene, CDR1 is MNHNS and CDR2 is SASEGT. The CDR3 region has the DNA TGTGCCAGCAGTGAAGGAGTGAGCCCTAATCAGCCCCAGCATTTT. Its translation: CASSEGVSPNQPQHF.

This chain uses TRBV18 with TRBJ1-6; the D is unclear. The CDR3 covers 14 residues. Germline CDR1 KGHSH, CDR2 LQKENI. Trimming took 6 bases from V and 7 from J, leaving 13 bases between them. CDR3 loop: CASSPGRNNSPLHF. CDR3 nucleotides: TGTGCCAGCTCCCCGGGGAGGAACAATTCACCCCTCCACTTT.

The rearrangement uses TRBV27 and TRBJ2-2; 10 nucleotides align to TRBD1. This CDR3 is 14 amino acids long. The J segment lost 3 bases and the V segment lost 10 bases, leaving 5 bases of the junction unmatched. CDR1 is MNHEY, CDR2 SMNVEV, per germline (reference sequence). In DNA, the CDR3 is TGTGCCACCAGGGGACAGGGGTACACCGGGGAGCTGTTTTTT. It translates to CATRGQGYTGELFF.

This chain links TRBV7-3 with TRBJ2-1; 10 bases align to TRBD2. V trimming: 3 bases; J trimming: 3 bases; junction bases outside the gene matches: 2. The CDR3 is 15 amino acids. Germline V gene data show CDR1 as SGHTA and CDR2 as FQGTGA. CDR3 sequence (DNA): TGTGCCAGCAGCTTGAGACTAGCGGGCTACAATGAGCAGTTCTTC. Translating gives CASSLRLAGYNEQFF.

Note on this clone: Other DNA variants within this sample encode the same CDR3. The rearrangement links TRBV18 to TRBJ1-1; D is ambiguous. The CDR3 runs 13 residues. Trimming took off 2 bases at V and 0 bases at J, with 4 bases between the two ends. CDR1 KGHSH and CDR2 LQKENI come from the germline V gene. The DNA of the CDR3 is TGTGCCAGCTCACCAGTACTGAACACTGAAGCTTTCTTT. Translating gives CASSPVLNTEAFF.

DNA of the CDR3: TGTGCCAGTAGTCCACAGGGGAGGGAAAAACTGTTTTTT. Translation: CASSPQGREKLFF. The chain is built from TRBV19 and TRBJ1-4; 7 nucleotides agree with TRBD1. CDR3 length equals 13 residues. V shed 5 bases, J shed 8 bases, and the junction held 5 bases outside the gene matches. CDR1 and CDR2 (germline): LNHDA, SQIVND (reference sequence). Complete variable domain (other parts from reference TRBV19 and TRBJ1-4): DGGITQSPKYLFRKEGQNVTLSCEQNLNHDAMYWYRQDPGQGLRLIYYSQIVNDFQKGDIAEGYSVSREKKESFPLTVTSAQKNPTAFYLCASSPQGREKLFFGSGTQLSVL.

V gene TRBV28 combines with J gene TRBJ2-2; TRBD1 might be the D (6 bases). The CDR3 spans 15 residues. The germline CDR1 and CDR2 sequences are MDHEN and SYDVKM. V lost 5 bases to trimming and J lost 6 bases, with 16 bases between them. CDR3: CASSVQGQWAGELFF. The CDR3 coding sequence is TGTGCCAGCAGTGTCCAGGGGCAGTGGGCCGGGGAGCTGTTTTTT.

A single count supports this clone. The chain is built from TRBV2 and TRBJ1-4, with D unresolved. The V end was cut by 4 bases, the J end by 8 bases, with 14 bases between. Germline V gene data show CDR1 as SNHLY and CDR2 as FYNNEI. CDR3 length equals 14 residues. The CDR3 sequence is CASSARTRNEKLFF. CDR3 nucleotides: TGTGCCAGCAGTGCACGGACCCGGAACGAAAAACTGTTTTTT.

The rearrangement joins TRBV28 to TRBJ2-7; 10 bases align to TRBD2. Germline V gives CDR1 MDHEN, CDR2 SYDVKM. The V and J ends lost 10 bases and 6 bases, in that order; junction bases with no gene match: 15. The length of the CDR3 is 15 residues. The CDR3 region has the DNA TGTGCCACCGCGGGACTAGCGATATCGAAGGGCGAGCAGTACTTC. It specifies CATAGLAISKGEQYF.

The chain couples TRBV15 to TRBJ2-7, with 10 bases fitting TRBD2. This CDR3 region has 15 residues. J gave up 4 bases and V 3 bases, and 6 bases lay outside the gene matches. Germline CDR1 reads LNHNV; CDR2 reads YYDKDF (reference sequence). The CDR3 is CATSRGGTSDYEQYF. As DNA, the CDR3 is TGTGCCACCAGCAGGGGAGGGACTAGCGATTACGAGCAGTACTTC.

CDR3 nucleotides: TGTGCCTGGACAGGGTCTCGGGATTCACCCCTCCACTTT. Amino acids: CAWTGSRDSPLHF. The chain couples TRBV30 to TRBJ1-6; possibly TRBD1 for D (5 bases). CDR3 length: 13 residues. Germline V gene lookup returns CDR1 GTSNPN and CDR2 SVGIG (reference sequence). The V and J ends lost 4 bases and 8 bases respectively, with 12 bases between them. The entire variable domain, with the rest obtained from reference TRBV30 and TRBJ1-6, is as follows: SQTIHQWPATLVQPVGSPLSLECTVEGTSNPNLYWYRQAAGRGLQLLFYSVGIGQISSEVPQNLSASRPQDRQFILSSKKLLLSDSGFYLCAWTGSRDSPLHFGNGTRLTVT.

The gene calls are TRBV18 and TRBJ2-5; 12 bases fit TRBD2. This CDR3 region has 16 residues. Germline assignment: CDR1 KGHSH and CDR2 LQKENI. The V segment lost 5 bases and the J segment 1 base; nucleotides outside the gene matches: 5. CDR3 sequence (DNA): TGTGCCAGCTCATCGACACTAGCGGGGGGCCAAGAGACCCAGTACTTC. Its protein product is CASSSTLAGGQETQYF.

V and J are TRBV5-6 and TRBJ2-7; D is uncertain. Trimming cost V 3 bases and J 2 bases, with 3 bases left between them. This CDR3 contains 11 residues. Per germline, CDR1 SGHDT and CDR2 YYEEEE. The CDR3 DNA follows: TGTGCCAGCAGCTCGGCCTACGAGCAGTACGTC. Translation gives CASSSAYEQYV.

The chain carries TRBV28 and TRBJ2-1, with TRBD1 matching 11 bases. Trimming removed 6 bases from V and 6 bases from J; junction bases left unmatched: 7. The CDR3 contains 15 residues. Germline V lookup: CDR1 MDHEN, CDR2 SYDVKM. The CDR3, as DNA: TGTGCCAGCAGCCCGGGACAGGGGGTGGGCAATGAGCAGTTCTTC. It encodes CASSPGQGVGNEQFF.